This record concerns one T cell receptor (beta chain) sequence. Its antigen is unknown. This table comes from immunoSEQ multiplex PCR, and its TCRdb copy is limited to in-frame clones, with some not included. The table has some 42,000 clones, 70% to 90% seen once. The CDR3 contains 15 residues. Per germline, CDR1 LGHNA and CDR2 YSLEER. J lost 1 base, V lost 1 base, and 2 bases had no gene match. The sample originates from a study of CD4 T cells in relation to SARS-CoV-2 and coronaviruses. Turning to the study itself: Of the patients, under 10 were male, a few female, two Hispanic. Study results and limitations: Crossreactive clones expanded significantly less to SARS-CoV-2 than monoreactive clones.

The V call is TRBV4-3, the J call TRBJ2-3; 7 bases agree with TRBD1. The sequenced material came from memory CD4+ T cells from PBMCs. The receptor was isolated from an adult with COVID-19. CDR3 sequence: CASSQGDRGTDTQYF. CDR3 DNA sequence: TGCGCCAGCAGCCAAGGGGACAGAGGCACAGATACGCAGTATTTT.